This TCR beta chain was sequenced during a study of T-cell reconstitution after alpha-beta-depleted transplantation in children. Regarding the study as a whole: Expanded graft clones, several hundred of them, were reportedly the source of alpha-beta T cells about two months after transplant. Newly made T cells mostly supplied T-cell counts and diversity one year after transplant. Surviving recipient T cells and thymic progenitors underlay high day-60 TCRbeta diversity in some patients.

About this clonotype: What it recognizes is unknown.

Library preparation (for TCRbeta) was performed with unique molecular identifiers. TCRdb re-called the PCR reads through MiXCR, storing one row per CDR3 protein. The sample includes 700,000 to 950,000 distinct CDR3 sequences, approximately 15% of them seen just once. Germline V gene lookup returns CDR1 WSHSY and CDR2 SAAADI. This CDR3 is 14 amino acids long. V was pared by 0 bases and J by 4 bases, with 7 bases between. The chain recombines TRBV10-2 with TRBJ2-1; D remains ambiguous. Sequences were derived from PBMCs, mostly from graft donor cells, sampled 360 days after TCRalphabeta/CD19-depleted stem cell transplant. The receptor was isolated from a male patient aged 10 to 17 who had a stem cell transplant for acute lymphoblastic leukemia, so the T cells may come from the graft donor. CDR3 in amino acids: CASSESREYNEQFF. CDR3 nucleotides: TGCGCCAGCAGTGAGTCGAGAGAATACAATGAGCAGTTCTTC.